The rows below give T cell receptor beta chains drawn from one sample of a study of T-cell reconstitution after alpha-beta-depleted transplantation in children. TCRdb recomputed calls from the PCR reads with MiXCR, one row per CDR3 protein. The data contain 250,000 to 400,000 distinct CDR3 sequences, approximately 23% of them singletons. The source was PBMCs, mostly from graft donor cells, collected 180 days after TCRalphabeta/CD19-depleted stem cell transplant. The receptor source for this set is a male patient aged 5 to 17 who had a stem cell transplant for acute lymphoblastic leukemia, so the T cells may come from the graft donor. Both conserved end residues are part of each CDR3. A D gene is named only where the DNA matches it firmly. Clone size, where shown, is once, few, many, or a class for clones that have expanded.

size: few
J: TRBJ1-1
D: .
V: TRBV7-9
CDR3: CASSFALLGTEAFF
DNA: TGTGCCAGCAGCTTTGCGCTTCTGGGCACTGAAGCTTTCTTT

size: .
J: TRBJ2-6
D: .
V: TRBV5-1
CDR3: CASSLARGGGANVLTF
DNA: TGCGCCAGCAGCTTGGCCAGGGGAGGTGGGGCCAACGTCCTGACTTTC

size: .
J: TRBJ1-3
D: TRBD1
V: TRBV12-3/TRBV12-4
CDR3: CASSTQGARGNTIYF
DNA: TGTGCCAGCAGTACACAGGGGGCTCGTGGAAACACCATATATTTT

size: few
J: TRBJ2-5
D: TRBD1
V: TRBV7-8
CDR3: CASSSGTGRLWETQYF
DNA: TGTGCCAGCAGCTCAGGGACAGGGAGGTTGTGGGAGACCCAGTACTTC

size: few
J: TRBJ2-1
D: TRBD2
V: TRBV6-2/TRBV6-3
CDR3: CASRRLAGTSGRHEQFF
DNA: TGTGCCAGCAGGCGGTTAGCCGGGACTAGCGGGAGGCATGAGCAGTTCTTC

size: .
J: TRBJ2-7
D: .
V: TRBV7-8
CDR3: CASSLVGGGIGYEQYF
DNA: TGTGCCAGCAGCTTAGTGGGGGGCGGAATCGGCTACGAGCAGTACTTC

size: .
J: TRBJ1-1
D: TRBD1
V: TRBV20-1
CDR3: CSARRQGGKAFF
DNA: TGCAGTGCTAGGCGACAGGGCGGAAAAGCTTTCTTT

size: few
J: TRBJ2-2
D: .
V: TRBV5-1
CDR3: CASSSSRVANTGELFF
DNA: TGCGCCAGCAGTTCATCCAGGGTAGCGAACACCGGGGAGCTGTTTTTT

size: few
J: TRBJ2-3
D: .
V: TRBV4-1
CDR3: CASSLNRANTQYF
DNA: TGCGCCAGCAGCCTTAACCGGGCTAATACGCAGTATTTT

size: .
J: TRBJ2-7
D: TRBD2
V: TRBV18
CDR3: CASSLLAGGTLYEQYF
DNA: TGTGCCAGCTCACTGCTAGCGGGAGGCACCCTCTACGAGCAGTACTTC

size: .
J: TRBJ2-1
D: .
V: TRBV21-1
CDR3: CASSRMNNEQFF
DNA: TGTGCCAGCTCTCGGATGAACAATGAGCAGTTCTTC

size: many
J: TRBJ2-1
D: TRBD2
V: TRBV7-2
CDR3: CASSLGEGEDNEQFF
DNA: TGTGCCAGCAGCTTAGGGGAGGGCGAGGACAATGAGCAGTTCTTC

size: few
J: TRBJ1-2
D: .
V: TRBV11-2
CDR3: CASSLGVSSGYGYTF
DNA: TGTGCCAGCAGCTTAGGGGTATCCAGCGGCTATGGCTACACCTTC

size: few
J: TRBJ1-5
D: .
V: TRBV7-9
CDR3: CASSSVVGGDQPQHF
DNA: TGTGCCAGCAGCTCAGTGGTTGGGGGAGATCAGCCCCAGCATTTT

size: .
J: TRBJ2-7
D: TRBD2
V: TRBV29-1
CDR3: CSVEGISGIYEQYF
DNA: TGCAGCGTTGAAGGGATTAGCGGGATCTACGAGCAGTACTTC

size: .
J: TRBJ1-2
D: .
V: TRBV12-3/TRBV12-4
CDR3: CASSLDRFRGYTF
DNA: TGTGCCAGCAGTTTAGACAGGTTTCGTGGCTACACCTTC

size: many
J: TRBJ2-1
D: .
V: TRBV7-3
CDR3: CASSLTPLGNNEQFF
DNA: TGTGCCAGCAGCTTAACCCCCTTGGGGAACAATGAGCAGTTCTTC

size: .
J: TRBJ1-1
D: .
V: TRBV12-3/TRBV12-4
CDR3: CASGQGTEAFF
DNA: TGTGCCAGCGGGCAGGGCACTGAAGCTTTCTTT

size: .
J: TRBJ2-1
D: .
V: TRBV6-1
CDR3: CASSELGRAAIYNEQFF
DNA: TGTGCCAGCAGTGAACTGGGGCGGGCTGCGATTTACAATGAGCAGTTCTTC

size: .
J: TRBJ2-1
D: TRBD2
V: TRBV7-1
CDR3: CASSSRNLGLAGVSSYNEQFF
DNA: TGTGCCAGCAGCTCTAGGAACCTGGGACTAGCGGGAGTAAGCTCCTACAATGAGCAGTTCTTC

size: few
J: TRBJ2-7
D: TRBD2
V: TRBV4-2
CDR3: CASSSGLAGHSYEQYF
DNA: TGTGCCAGCAGCTCCGGACTAGCGGGACACTCCTACGAGCAGTACTTC

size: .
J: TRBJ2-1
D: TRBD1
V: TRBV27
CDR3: CASSQKGTVYNEQFF
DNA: TGTGCCAGCAGTCAGAAAGGGACAGTCTACAATGAGCAGTTCTTC

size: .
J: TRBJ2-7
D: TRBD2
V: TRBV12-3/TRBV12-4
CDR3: CASSLRRRLAGGGYEQYF
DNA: TGTGCCAGCAGTTTACGGAGGAGACTAGCGGGAGGTGGCTACGAGCAGTACTTC

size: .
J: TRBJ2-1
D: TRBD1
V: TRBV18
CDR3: CASSPLDRGAGQFF
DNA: TGTGCCAGCTCCCCACTGGACAGGGGGGCCGGGCAGTTCTTC

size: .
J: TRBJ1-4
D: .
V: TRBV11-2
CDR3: CASSLVGGRVEKLFF
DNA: TGTGCCAGCAGCTTAGTTGGGGGCCGGGTTGAAAAACTGTTTTTT

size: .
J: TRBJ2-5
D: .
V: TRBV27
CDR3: CATHSTGWQETQYF
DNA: TGTGCCACCCATAGCACAGGGTGGCAAGAGACCCAGTACTTC

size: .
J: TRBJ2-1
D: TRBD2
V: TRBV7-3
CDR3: CASSMGLAGGEQFF
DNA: TGTGCCAGCAGCATGGGACTAGCGGGAGGAGAGCAGTTCTTC

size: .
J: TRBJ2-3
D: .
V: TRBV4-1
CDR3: CASSHQLVNTDTQYF
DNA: TGCGCCAGCAGCCACCAGCTAGTGAACACAGATACGCAGTATTTT

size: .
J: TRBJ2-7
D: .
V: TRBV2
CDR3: CASSEALGQRSYEQYF
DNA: TGTGCCAGCAGTGAAGCGCTAGGACAGAGATCCTACGAGCAGTACTTC

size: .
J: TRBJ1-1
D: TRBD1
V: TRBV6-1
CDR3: CASTWTGDGNTEAFF
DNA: TGTGCCAGCACCTGGACAGGGGACGGGAACACTGAAGCTTTCTTT

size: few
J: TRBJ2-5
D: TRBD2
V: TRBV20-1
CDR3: CSASEAGTSGSWETQYF
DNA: TGCAGTGCTAGTGAGGCCGGGACTAGCGGGAGTTGGGAGACCCAGTACTTC